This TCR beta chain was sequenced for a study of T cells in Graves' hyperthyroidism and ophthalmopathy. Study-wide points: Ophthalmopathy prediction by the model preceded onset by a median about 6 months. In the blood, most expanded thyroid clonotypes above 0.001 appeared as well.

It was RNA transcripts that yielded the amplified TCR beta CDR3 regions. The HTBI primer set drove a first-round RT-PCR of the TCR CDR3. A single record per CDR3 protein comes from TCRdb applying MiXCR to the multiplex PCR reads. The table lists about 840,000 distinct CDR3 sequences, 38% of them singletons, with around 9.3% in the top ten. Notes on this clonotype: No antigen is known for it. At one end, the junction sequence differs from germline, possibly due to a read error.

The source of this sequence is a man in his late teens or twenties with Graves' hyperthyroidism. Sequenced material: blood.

CDR3 residues: CASSSFGQGARGYGYTF. As DNA, the CDR3 is TGTGCCAGCAGTTCCTTCGGGCAGGGGGCACGAGGCTATGGCTACACCTTC. The V gene is TRBV10-3, the J gene TRBJ1-2; 8 nucleotides match TRBD1. This CDR3 contains 17 residues. The germline V gene encodes CDR1 ENHRY and CDR2 SYGVKD.